This T cell receptor (beta chain) was sequenced in a study of OX40 agonist ivuxolimab in advanced cancers. Study-wide points: Some of the nonresponding patients also showed low levels of normalized T-cell clonal expansion.

Trimming cost V 6 bases and J 2 bases; bases outside gene matches: 5. CDR3 size: 14 residues. Germline V lookup: CDR1 MNHNY, CDR2 SVGAGI (reference sequence). Sequencing was performed with immunoSEQ multiplex PCR; in TCRdb, only in-frame clones are kept and a portion is missing. The sample consists of tens of thousands of clones, about 89% of them appearing once. Comments on this clone: Antigen: not known.

The source material was CD4+ or CD8+ T cells sorted from blood, sampled in a trial of the OX40 agonist ivuxolimab. The TCR comes from an adult with an advanced solid tumor such as melanoma, head and neck, liver or kidney cancer. This chain uses TRBV6-6 with TRBJ1-2; 8 bases align to TRBD1. This chain's CDR3 is CASRPGGVNYGYTF. CDR3 bases: TGTGCCAGCAGACCAGGGGGCGTCAACTATGGCTACACCTTC.